Below are 20 T cell receptor beta chains sequenced from a single sample in a study of T cell responses to AZD1222 COVID-19 vaccine. The repertoire was sequenced with immunoSEQ multiplex PCR; TCRdb's copy has only in-frame clones and lacks some. This sample has 95,000 to 150,000 clones; just over 85% occur once, and the top ten carry 7% to 8%. Sequenced here: peripheral blood, sampled on day 0 of AZD1222 vaccination. These receptors were taken from an adult in good health.

The rearrangement uses TRBV28 and TRBJ1-1, with D perhaps TRBD1 (5 bases). V lost 4 bases and J lost 4, with 19 bases in between. The CDR3 runs to 16 residues. Per the germline V gene, CDR1 is MDHEN and CDR2 is SYDVKM. CDR3 sequence (DNA): TGTGCCAGCAGTTCTCTCAGGGACCGGCGGGGCACTGAAGCTTTCTTT. This gives the protein CASSSLRDRRGTEAFF.

The chain is built from TRBV28 and TRBJ1-1; TRBD1 might be the D (5 bases). With 8 bases removed from V and 0 bases from J, the gap between germline ends came to 19 bases. This CDR3 region has 16 residues. CDR1 is MDHEN and CDR2 is SYDVKM in the germline V gene. The CDR3 spells CASCIGGFGMNTEAFF. The CDR3, as DNA: TGTGCCAGCTGCATCGGGGGATTCGGCATGAACACTGAAGCTTTCTTT. Supplemented by reference TRBV28 and TRBJ1-1, the full variable domain reads DVKVTQSSRYLVKRTGEKVFLECVQDMDHENMFWYRQDPGLGLRLIYFSYDVKMKEKGDIPEGYSVSREKKERFSLILESASTNQTSMYLCASCIGGFGMNTEAFFGQGTRLTVV.

The genes are TRBV27 and TRBJ2-1, with 8 bases that match TRBD1. CDR1 MNHEY and CDR2 SMNVEV come from the germline V gene (reference sequence). The CDR3 is made up of 15 amino acids. V lost 9 bases, J lost 3 bases, and 10 bases stayed unmatched. The CDR3 reads CASGRQGPIYNEQFF. The CDR3 bases are TGTGCCAGTGGACGACAGGGGCCAATCTACAATGAGCAGTTCTTC.

This rearrangement joins TRBV6-5 to TRBJ2-2; D is undetermined. CDR1 and CDR2 (germline): MNHEY, SVGAGI. This CDR3 has 13 amino acids. V was shortened by 8 bases and J by 5 bases, with 12 bases between the two germline ends. In DNA form, the CDR3 reads TGTGCCAGCTGGACGGAGCTTACCGGGGAGCTGTTTTTT. Amino acid sequence: CASWTELTGELFF.

This chain connects TRBV5-1 to TRBJ2-1; TRBD1 matches 7 bases. The CDR3 runs 16 residues. The J segment lost 0 bases and the V segment lost 4 bases, leaving 7 bases of the junction unmatched. The germline V gene has CDR1 SGHRS and CDR2 YFSETQ. As DNA, the CDR3 is TGCGCCAGCAGCCCCCAGGGGGATAGCTCCTACAATGAGCAGTTCTTC. It yields the protein CASSPQGDSSYNEQFF.

The sample holds a few counts of this clone. V is TRBV6-2 or TRBV6-3 and J is TRBJ2-1, with TRBD2 matching over 9 bases. V shed 2 bases, J shed 5 bases, and the junction held 7 bases outside the gene matches. The CDR3 has 16 amino acids. The germline CDR1 and CDR2 sequences are MNHEY and SVGEGT. The CDR3: CASSYPGSGGHNEQFF. The CDR3 DNA reads as TGTGCCAGCAGTTACCCAGGGAGCGGGGGGCACAATGAGCAGTTCTTC.

This chain joins TRBV7-8 and TRBJ2-1; maybe TRBD1 (7 bases). V dropped 1 base and J dropped 3 bases, with 13 bases sitting between them. The germline V gene has CDR1 SGHVS and CDR2 FQNEAQ. The CDR3 contains 16 residues. CDR3 amino acids: CASSLGFQGGYNEQFF. CDR3 DNA: TGTGCCAGCAGCTTAGGGTTTCAGGGGGGCTACAATGAGCAGTTCTTC.

This chain joins TRBV10-2 and TRBJ1-1; no definite D call. The CDR3 runs 14 residues. From germline, CDR1 is WSHSY and CDR2 SAAADI. V lost 0 bases to trimming and J lost 4 bases, with 9 bases between them. The CDR3 reads CASSESIKSTEAFF. CDR3 DNA: TGCGCCAGCAGTGAGTCGATTAAGAGCACTGAAGCTTTCTTT.

V and J are TRBV19 and TRBJ2-7; 7 bases agree with TRBD1. CDR1 and CDR2 from the germline V gene are LNHDA and SQIVND (reference sequence). Trimming took 9 bases from V and 6 from J; bases not matched to a gene: 14. CDR3 length equals 14 residues. DNA for the CDR3: TGTGCCAGCAAAAACCGGGACAGACCTTCCGAGCAGTACTTC. It yields the protein CASKNRDRPSEQYF. The variable domain in full, completed from reference TRBV19 and TRBJ2-7, reads DGGITQSPKYLFRKEGQNVTLSCEQNLNHDAMYWYRQDPGQGLRLIYYSQIVNDFQKGDIAEGYSVSREKKESFPLTVTSAQKNPTAFYLCASKNRDRPSEQYFGPGTRLTVT.

The CDR3 nucleotides read TGTGCCAGCAGCCAACCCCGGACGGTGAACACTGAAGCTTTCTTT. This sequence encodes CASSQPRTVNTEAFF. The V call is TRBV6-5, the J call TRBJ1-1; D not resolved. The CDR3 contains 15 residues. V was clipped by 6 bases and J by 0 bases, with 14 bases between them. Germline V gives CDR1 MNHEY, CDR2 SVGAGI.

V and J are TRBV6-5 and TRBJ1-5, with TRBD1 as a possible D gene (6 bases). This CDR3 has 14 amino acids. The germline V and J ends were trimmed by 6 bases and 6 bases, with 15 bases remaining between them. CDR1 is MNHEY and CDR2 is SVGAGI in the germline V gene. This CDR3 reads CASSPGGGSQPQHF. In DNA, the CDR3 is TGTGCCAGCAGCCCCGGGGGGGGCAGTCAGCCCCAGCATTTT.

This CDR3 reads CASSPPTGEHEQFF. The CDR3 bases are TGCGCCAGCAGCCCACCGACAGGGGAACATGAGCAGTTCTTC. The chain is built from TRBV4-1 and TRBJ2-1, with 8 bases matching TRBD1. With 4 bases clipped from V and 8 bases from J, the junction kept 7 bases outside the gene matches. Germline loops: CDR1 MGHRA, CDR2 YSYEKL. The CDR3 is 14 amino acids.

V usage is TRBV19 and J usage is TRBJ1-2; 8 nucleotides match TRBD1. CDR3 length equals 13 residues. V lost 3 bases, J lost 4 bases, and 1 base stayed unmatched. Germline values: CDR1 LNHDA, CDR2 SQIVND (reference sequence). In DNA, the CDR3 is TGTGCCAGTAGTATCCAGGGGGCCTATGGCTACACCTTC. It specifies CASSIQGAYGYTF.

The chain has TRBV7-2 and TRBJ2-7; 13 bases line up with TRBD2. The germline V gene has CDR1 SGHTA and CDR2 FQGNSA. CDR3 length: 15 residues. Unmatched junction bases numbered 7, after V lost 5 bases and J lost 6 bases. CDR3 sequence reads: CASSGRTSGSREQYF. In DNA form, the CDR3 reads TGTGCCAGCAGCGGTAGGACTAGCGGGAGCCGCGAGCAGTACTTC.

V is TRBV7-2 and J is TRBJ2-7; D unresolved. Germline CDR1 SGHTA, CDR2 FQGNSA. V gave up 4 bases and J gave up 5 bases, with 12 bases separating them. The CDR3 covers 13 residues. The chain's CDR3 is CASSWSRSDEQYF. CDR3 nucleotide sequence: TGTGCCAGCAGCTGGAGCAGGAGCGACGAGCAGTACTTC. Based on the CDR3 plus reference TRBV7-2 and TRBJ2-7, the full variable domain is GAGVSQSPSNKVTEKGKDVELRCDPISGHTALYWYRQSLGQGLEFLIYFQGNSAPDKSGLPSDRFSAERTGGSVSTLTIQRTQQEDSAVYLCASSWSRSDEQYFGPGTRLTVT.

The chain has TRBV18 and TRBJ1-3, with 9 bases that match TRBD1. The junction had 7 bases not matched to a gene; V was cut back by 6 bases and J by 4 bases. The CDR3 consists of 15 residues. Germline CDR1 and CDR2: KGHSH and LQKENI. The CDR3 DNA sequence: TGTGCCAGCTCCCTCGGACAGGGGAACGGAAACACCATATATTTT. Amino acids: CASSLGQGNGNTIYF.

The chain has TRBV25-1 and TRBJ1-4; D might be TRBD1 (5 bases). Trimming took 7 bases from V and 5 from J, leaving 11 bases between them. The germline gives CDR1 MGHDK, CDR2 SYGVNS. The CDR3 is 13 residues long. Here the CDR3 reads CASTPGTNEKLFF. The CDR3 DNA sequence: TGTGCCAGCACCCCGGGGACCAATGAAAAACTGTTTTTT.

This sequence joins TRBV7-3 and TRBJ2-1; D not certain. V was pared by 5 bases and J by 6 bases, with 17 bases between. The CDR3 is 15 residues long. Germline CDR1 reads SGHTA; CDR2 reads FQGTGA. CDR3 DNA sequence: TGTGCCAGCAGCCCTGCTGGGTCCAGCTCCAATGAGCAGTTCTTC. Translating it yields CASSPAGSSSNEQFF. Full variable domain (outside the CDR3, taken from reference TRBV7-3 and TRBJ2-1): GAGVSQTPSNKVTEKGKYVELRCDPISGHTALYWYRQSLGQGPEFLIYFQGTGAADDSGLPNDRFFAVRPEGSVSTLKIQRTERGDSAVYLCASSPAGSSSNEQFFGPGTRLTVL.

The chain recombines TRBV24-1 with TRBJ2-3; D is unclear. The CDR3 runs to 23 residues. Germline values: CDR1 KGHDR, CDR2 SFDVKD. The ends were cut back, 4 bases at V and 3 bases at J, with 37 bases in the middle. This chain's CDR3 is CATSEFGLRTRGAKEAATDTQYF. In nucleotides, the CDR3 is TGTGCCACCAGTGAATTTGGCCTGCGGACCCGCGGCGCTAAAGAAGCCGCTACAGATACGCAGTATTTT.

The chain has TRBV6-5 and TRBJ2-1, with 10 positions matching TRBD2. Germline CDR1 MNHEY, CDR2 SVGAGI. The CDR3 has 16 residues. Germline trimming cut 0 bases from V and 4 bases from J; bases unmatched to any gene: 3. The CDR3 DNA reads TGTGCCAGCAGTTACTCGGCTAGCGGGAGTTACAATGAGCAGTTCTTC. Its translation is CASSYSASGSYNEQFF.